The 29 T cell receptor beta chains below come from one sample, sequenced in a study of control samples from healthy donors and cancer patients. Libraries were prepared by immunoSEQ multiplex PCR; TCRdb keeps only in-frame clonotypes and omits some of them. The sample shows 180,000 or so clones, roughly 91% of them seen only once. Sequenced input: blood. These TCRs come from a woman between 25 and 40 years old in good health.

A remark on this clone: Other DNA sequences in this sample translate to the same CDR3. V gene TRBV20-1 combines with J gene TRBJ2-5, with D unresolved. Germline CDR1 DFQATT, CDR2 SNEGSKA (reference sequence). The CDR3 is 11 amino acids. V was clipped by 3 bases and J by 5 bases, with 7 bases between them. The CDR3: CSARDRETQYF. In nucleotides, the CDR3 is TGCAGTGCTAGGGATCGCGAGACCCAGTACTTC.

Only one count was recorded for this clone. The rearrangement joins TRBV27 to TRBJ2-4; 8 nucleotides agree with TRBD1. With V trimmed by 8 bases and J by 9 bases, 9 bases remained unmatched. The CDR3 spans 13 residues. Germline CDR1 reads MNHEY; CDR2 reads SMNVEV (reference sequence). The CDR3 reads CASRSGQGGIQYF. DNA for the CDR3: TGTGCCAGCCGGTCCGGACAGGGCGGCATTCAGTACTTC.

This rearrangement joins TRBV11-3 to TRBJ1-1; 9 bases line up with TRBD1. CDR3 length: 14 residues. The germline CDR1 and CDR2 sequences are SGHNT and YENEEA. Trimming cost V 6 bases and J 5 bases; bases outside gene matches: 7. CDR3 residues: CASSQTGGRTEAFF. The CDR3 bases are TGTGCCAGCAGTCAAACAGGGGGCCGGACTGAAGCTTTCTTT.

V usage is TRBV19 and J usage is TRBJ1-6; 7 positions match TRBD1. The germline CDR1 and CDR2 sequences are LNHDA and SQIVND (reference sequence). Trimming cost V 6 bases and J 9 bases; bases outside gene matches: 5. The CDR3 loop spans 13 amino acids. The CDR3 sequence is CASSRQGGSPLHF. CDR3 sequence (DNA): TGTGCCAGTAGCCGACAGGGAGGTTCACCCCTCCACTTT.

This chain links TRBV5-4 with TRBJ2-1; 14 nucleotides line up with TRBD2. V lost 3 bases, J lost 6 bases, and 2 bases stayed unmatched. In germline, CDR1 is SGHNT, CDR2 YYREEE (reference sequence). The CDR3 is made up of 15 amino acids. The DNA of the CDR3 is TGTGCCAGCAGCTCGGGACTAGCGGGGGCCAATGAGCAGTTCTTC. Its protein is CASSSGLAGANEQFF.

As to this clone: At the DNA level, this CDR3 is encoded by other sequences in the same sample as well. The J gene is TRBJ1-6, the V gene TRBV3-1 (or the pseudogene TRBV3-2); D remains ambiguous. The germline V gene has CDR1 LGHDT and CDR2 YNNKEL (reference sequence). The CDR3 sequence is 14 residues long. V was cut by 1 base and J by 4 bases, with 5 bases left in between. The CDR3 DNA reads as TGTGCCAGCAGCCAAGGACATTATAATTCACCCCTCCACTTT. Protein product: CASSQGHYNSPLHF.

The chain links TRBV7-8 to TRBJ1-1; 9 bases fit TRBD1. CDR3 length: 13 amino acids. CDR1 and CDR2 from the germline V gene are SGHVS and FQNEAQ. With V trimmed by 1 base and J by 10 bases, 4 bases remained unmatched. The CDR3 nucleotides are TGTGCCAGCAGCTTAGACAGGGGGCGGAGAGCTTTCTTT. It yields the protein CASSLDRGRRAFF.

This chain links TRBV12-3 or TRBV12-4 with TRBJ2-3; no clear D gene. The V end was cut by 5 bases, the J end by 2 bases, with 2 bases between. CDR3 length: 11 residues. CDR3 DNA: TGTGCCAGCAGTGCCACAGATACGCAGTATTTT. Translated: CASSATDTQYF.

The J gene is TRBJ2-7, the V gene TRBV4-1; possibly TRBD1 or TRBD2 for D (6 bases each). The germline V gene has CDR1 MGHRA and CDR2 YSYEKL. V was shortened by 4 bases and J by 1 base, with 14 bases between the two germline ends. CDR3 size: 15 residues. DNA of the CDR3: TGCGCCAGCAGCCCAAGGCAGGGGAGGTCCTACGAGCAGTACTTC. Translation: CASSPRQGRSYEQYF.

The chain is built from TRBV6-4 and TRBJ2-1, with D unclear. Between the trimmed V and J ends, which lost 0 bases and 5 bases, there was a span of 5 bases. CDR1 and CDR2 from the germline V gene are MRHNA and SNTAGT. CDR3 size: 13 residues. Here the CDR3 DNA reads TGTGCCAGCAGTGACTCAGGGAACAATGAGCAGTTCTTC. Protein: CASSDSGNNEQFF.

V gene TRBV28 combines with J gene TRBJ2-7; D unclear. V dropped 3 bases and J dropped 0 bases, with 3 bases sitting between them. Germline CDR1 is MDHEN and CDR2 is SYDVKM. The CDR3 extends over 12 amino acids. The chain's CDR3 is CASSFYSYEQYF. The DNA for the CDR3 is TGTGCCAGCAGTTTTTACTCCTACGAGCAGTACTTC.

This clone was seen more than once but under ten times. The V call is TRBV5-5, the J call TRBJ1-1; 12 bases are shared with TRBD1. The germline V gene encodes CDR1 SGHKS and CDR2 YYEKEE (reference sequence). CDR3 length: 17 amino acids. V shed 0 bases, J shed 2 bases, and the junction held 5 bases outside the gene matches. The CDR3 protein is CASSLAGQGARNTEAFF. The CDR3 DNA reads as TGTGCCAGCAGCTTGGCGGGACAGGGGGCGCGAAACACTGAAGCTTTCTTT.

CDR3 loop: CASSEALLGTEGNEQFF. CDR3 in DNA: TGTGCCAGCAGTGAAGCGCTTCTCGGGACAGAGGGGAATGAGCAGTTCTTC. The gene calls are TRBV2 and TRBJ2-1, with 7 bases fitting TRBD1. This CDR3 comprises 17 residues. Looked up from germline, CDR1 is SNHLY and CDR2 is FYNNEI. The junction had 12 bases not matched to a gene; V was cut back by 0 bases and J by 7 bases.

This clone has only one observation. The CDR3 sequence is CAWSKGAGYSPLHF. Here the CDR3 DNA reads TGTGCCTGGAGTAAGGGGGCGGGTTATTCACCCCTCCACTTT. The chain uses TRBV30 and TRBJ1-6; 7 bases are a match to TRBD1. From germline, CDR1 is GTSNPN and CDR2 SVGIG (reference sequence). The CDR3 is 14 amino acids. V dropped 2 bases and J dropped 8; count of bases not matched to a gene: 6. Full variable domain (rest looked up from reference TRBV30 and TRBJ1-6): SQTIHQWPATLVQPVGSPLSLECTVEGTSNPNLYWYRQAAGRGLQLLFYSVGIGQISSEVPQNLSASRPQDRQFILSSKKLLLSDSGFYLCAWSKGAGYSPLHFGNGTRLTVT.

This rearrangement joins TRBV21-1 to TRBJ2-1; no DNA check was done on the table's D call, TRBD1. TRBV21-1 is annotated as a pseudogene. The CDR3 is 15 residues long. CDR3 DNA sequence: TGTGCCAGCAGCAACGATAGGGGGACCTACAATGAGCAGTTCTTC. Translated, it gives CASSNDRGTYNEQFF.

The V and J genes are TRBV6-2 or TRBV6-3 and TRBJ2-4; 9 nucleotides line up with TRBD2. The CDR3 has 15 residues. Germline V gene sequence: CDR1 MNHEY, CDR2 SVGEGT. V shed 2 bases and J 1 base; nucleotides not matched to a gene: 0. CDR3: CASSYGLAAKNIQYF. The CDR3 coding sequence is TGTGCCAGCAGTTACGGACTAGCGGCCAAAAACATTCAGTACTTC.

CDR3 DNA sequence: TGCACCGTCTGGCAGGTGGTCTATGGCTACACCTTC. This codes for CTVWQVVYGYTF. The chain combines TRBV29-1 with TRBJ1-2, with D uncertain. Germline CDR1 is SQVTM and CDR2 is ANQGSEA. The CDR3 contains 12 residues. The full variable domain, in which reference TRBV29-1 and TRBJ1-2 provide the parts outside the CDR3, is SAVISQKPSRDICQRGTSLTIQCQVDSQVTMMFWYRQQPGQSLTLIATANQGSEATYESGFVIDKFPISRPNLTFSTLTVSNMSPEDSSIYLCTVWQVVYGYTFGSGTRLTVV.

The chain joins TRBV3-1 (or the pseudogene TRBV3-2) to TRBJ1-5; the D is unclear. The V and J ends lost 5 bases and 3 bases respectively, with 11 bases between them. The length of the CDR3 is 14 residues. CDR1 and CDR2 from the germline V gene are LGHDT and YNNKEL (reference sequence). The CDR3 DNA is TGTGCCAGCAGCTACGGACGGAACAATCAGCCCCAGCATTTT. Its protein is CASSYGRNNQPQHF.

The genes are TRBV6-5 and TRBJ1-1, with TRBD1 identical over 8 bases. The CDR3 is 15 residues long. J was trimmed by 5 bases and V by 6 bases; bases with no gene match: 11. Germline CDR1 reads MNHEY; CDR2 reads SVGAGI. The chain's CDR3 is CASRTSGQAGTEAFF. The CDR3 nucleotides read TGTGCCAGCAGGACCTCGGGACAGGCTGGGACTGAAGCTTTCTTT.

Here the CDR3 reads CATSRDQLGPQPQHF. The DNA for the CDR3 is TGTGCCACCAGCAGAGATCAATTGGGGCCTCAGCCCCAGCATTTT. The chain combines TRBV15 with TRBJ1-5, with a possible D match to TRBD1 (5 bases). The length of the CDR3 is 15 residues. Trimming removed 0 bases from V and 6 bases from J, with 12 bases in between. Per germline, CDR1 LNHNV and CDR2 YYDKDF (reference sequence).

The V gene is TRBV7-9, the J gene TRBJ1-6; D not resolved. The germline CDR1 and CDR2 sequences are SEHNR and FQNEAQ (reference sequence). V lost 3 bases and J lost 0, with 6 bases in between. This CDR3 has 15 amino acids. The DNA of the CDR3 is TGTGCCAGCAGCTTTCTTGGCTCCTATAATTCACCCCTCCACTTT. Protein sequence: CASSFLGSYNSPLHF.

The CDR3 region is CASSRVQGGAFF. The DNA for the CDR3 is TGCGCCAGCAGCAGGGTCCAAGGTGGAGCTTTCTTT. The chain is built from TRBV5-1 and TRBJ1-1; D is ambiguous. The CDR3 contains 12 residues. Per germline, CDR1 SGHRS and CDR2 YFSETQ. V was pared by 4 bases and J by 10 bases, with 14 bases between.

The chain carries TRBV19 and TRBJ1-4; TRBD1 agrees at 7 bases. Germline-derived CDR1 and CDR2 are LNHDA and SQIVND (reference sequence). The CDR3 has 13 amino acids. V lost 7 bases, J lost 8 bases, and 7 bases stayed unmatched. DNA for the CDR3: TGTGCCAGTACAGACAGGGCCTACGAAAAACTGTTTTTT. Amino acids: CASTDRAYEKLFF.

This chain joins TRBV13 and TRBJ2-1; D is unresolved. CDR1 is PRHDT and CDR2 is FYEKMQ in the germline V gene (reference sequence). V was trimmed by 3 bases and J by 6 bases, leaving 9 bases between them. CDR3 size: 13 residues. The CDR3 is CASSFAASNEQFF. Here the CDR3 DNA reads TGTGCCAGCAGCTTCGCGGCCAGCAATGAGCAGTTCTTC.

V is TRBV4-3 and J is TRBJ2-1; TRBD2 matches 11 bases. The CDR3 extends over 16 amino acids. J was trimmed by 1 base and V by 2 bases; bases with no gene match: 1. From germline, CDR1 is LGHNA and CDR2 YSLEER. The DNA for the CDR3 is TGCGCCAGCAGCCAACGACTAGCGGGATCCTACAATGAGCAGTTCTTC. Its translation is CASSQRLAGSYNEQFF.

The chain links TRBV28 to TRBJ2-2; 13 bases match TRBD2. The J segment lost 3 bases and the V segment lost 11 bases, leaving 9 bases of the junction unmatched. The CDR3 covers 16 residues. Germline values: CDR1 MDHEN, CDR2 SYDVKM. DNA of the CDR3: TGTGCCCCCCTACTAGCGGGAGGGTCGGACACCGGGGAGCTGTTTTTT. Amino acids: CAPLLAGGSDTGELFF.

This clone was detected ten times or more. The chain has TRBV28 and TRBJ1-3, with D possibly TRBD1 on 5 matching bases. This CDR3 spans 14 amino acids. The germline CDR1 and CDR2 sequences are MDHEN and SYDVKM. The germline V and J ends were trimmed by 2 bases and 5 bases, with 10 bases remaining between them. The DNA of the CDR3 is TGTGCCAGCAGTTTACGGCAGGGTAGAAACACCATATATTTT. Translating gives CASSLRQGRNTIYF.

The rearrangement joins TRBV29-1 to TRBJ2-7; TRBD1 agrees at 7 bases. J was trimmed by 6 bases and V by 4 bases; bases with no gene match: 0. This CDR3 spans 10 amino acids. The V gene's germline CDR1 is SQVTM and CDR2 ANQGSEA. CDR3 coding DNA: TGCAGCGTTGGGGACAGCGAGCAGTACTTC. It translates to CSVGDSEQYF.

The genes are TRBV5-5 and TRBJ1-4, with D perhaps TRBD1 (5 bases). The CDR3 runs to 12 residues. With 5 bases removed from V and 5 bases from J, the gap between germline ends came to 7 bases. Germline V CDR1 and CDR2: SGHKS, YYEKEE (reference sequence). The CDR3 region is CASSRQNEKLFF. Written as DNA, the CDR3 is TGTGCCAGCAGTAGACAGAATGAAAAACTGTTTTTT.